A selection of T cell receptor beta chains follows, all from one sample in a study of blood T cell repertoires in COVID-19. Using immunoSEQ multiplex PCR, the repertoire was profiled, and TCRdb retains in-frame clones only, with some absent. Among more than 250,000 clones listed, 70% to 90% were seen once. Sequencing was done on a sample of PBMCs or T cells enriched from blood (not recorded which). The receptors were sampled from a woman aged 30 to 39 who had recovered from COVID-19. CDR3s include the opening cysteine and the closing phenylalanine or tryptophan. D genes are given only for firm matches. Expanded clones get a size class; other rows say once, few or many, or leave the size out.

V	size	J	D	DNA	CDR3
TRBV28	few	TRBJ2-1	-	TGTGCCAGCAGTTTATACCCACAGGGAAATCCCTACAATGAGCAGTTCTTC	CASSLYPQGNPYNEQFF
TRBV4-1	-	TRBJ2-7	-	TGCGCCAGCAGCCAGACACCTCCCGGGACTTACGAGCAGTACTTC	CASSQTPPGTYEQYF
TRBV30	-	TRBJ2-7	TRBD1	TGTGCCTGGAGGGGGACAGGGATCACCTACGAGCAGTACTTC	CAWRGTGITYEQYF
TRBV28	-	TRBJ1-3	-	TGTGCCAGCAGCCAGCCATGGGGGGAACGAGGAAACACCATATATTTT	CASSQPWGERGNTIYF
TRBV7-8	-	TRBJ1-2	TRBD1	TGTGCCAGCAGCTCGGGACAGCTCAACTATGGCTACACCTTC	CASSSGQLNYGYTF
TRBV19	-	TRBJ1-6	-	TGTGCCAGTAGTATCGATAATTCACCCCTCCACTTT	CASSIDNSPLHF
TRBV2	once	TRBJ1-2	TRBD1	TGTGCCAGCTGGGCCGGGACAGGGCCCAGCTATGGCTACACCTTC	CASWAGTGPSYGYTF
TRBV7-6	-	TRBJ2-3	TRBD1	TGTGCCAGCAGCGGGGACAGGGGGCTTTCCGTAGATACGCAGTATTTT	CASSGDRGLSVDTQYF
TRBV7-2	-	TRBJ1-6	-	TGTGCCAGCAGCTCTTCAGCGCAGACGGATTCACCCCTCCACTTT	CASSSSAQTDSPLHF
TRBV13	-	TRBJ2-1	TRBD1	TGTGCCGCACCGGTAGGGGGCCCCTACAATGAGCAGTTCTTC	CAAPVGGPYNEQFF
TRBV5-4	-	TRBJ2-5	TRBD2	TGTGCCAGCAGCTGGAGACTAGCGGGTTACCAAGAGACCCAGTACTTC	CASSWRLAGYQETQYF
TRBV27	-	TRBJ1-2	-	TGTGCCAGCAGTTTCCTTCTCGCCCGGGGGACTCCACCTAACTATGGCTACACCTTC	CASSFLLARGTPPNYGYTF
TRBV15	-	TRBJ1-2	TRBD1	TGTGCCACCAGCAGAGATCCCCCGGGACAGGGCGTCTATGGCTACACCTTC	CATSRDPPGQGVYGYTF
TRBV18	-	TRBJ1-1	-	TGTGCCAGCTCACCCTCTGCAGGGTACACTGAAGCTTTCTTT	CASSPSAGYTEAFF
TRBV6-2/TRBV6-3	-	TRBJ1-6	TRBD1	TGTGCCAGCAGTACCGGGACAGGGGTCCACTTT	CASSTGTGVHF
TRBV19	-	TRBJ1-1	-	TGTGCCAGTAGTATGGGTAAGGGGCCGCTGGGCACTGAAGCTTTCTTT	CASSMGKGPLGTEAFF
TRBV5-6	-	TRBJ1-6	TRBD1	TGTGCCAGCAGTCCCCCGGGACAGGGTTCACCCCTCCACTTT	CASSPPGQGSPLHF
TRBV9	-	TRBJ1-1	TRBD1	TGTGCCAGCAGTCCTAGACAGGGCACTGAAGCTTTCTTT	CASSPRQGTEAFF
TRBV3-1/TRBV3-2	once	TRBJ1-3	TRBD1	TGTGCCAGCAGCCCGGACAGGGAAACTGGAAACACCATATATTTT	CASSPDRETGNTIYF
TRBV5-6	once	TRBJ1-3	-	TGTGCCAGCAGCTTGGTGGCAGGTGGAAACACCATATATTTT	CASSLVAGGNTIYF
TRBV7-6	-	TRBJ2-3	TRBD2	TGTGCCAGCAGCACCGGGACTAGCGGGGGATACACAGATACGCAGTATTTT	CASSTGTSGGYTDTQYF
TRBV2	few	TRBJ1-2	-	TGTGCCAGCAGTGATTCGACAGGAAGGAGAGCTAACTATGGCTACACCTTC	CASSDSTGRRANYGYTF
TRBV5-1	-	TRBJ2-3	TRBD2	TGCGCCAGCAGCTTGGCCAACACGGTAGCGGGGCCACAGCGAGATACGCAGTATTTT	CASSLANTVAGPQRDTQYF
TRBV9	-	TRBJ2-1	TRBD2	TGTGCCAGCAGCGCCTACCGGGTTAGCGGGGGGCCCCGCTCCTACAATGAGCAGTTCTTC	CASSAYRVSGGPRSYNEQFF
TRBV4-2	-	TRBJ2-7	-	TGTGCCAGCAGCCAAGATAGTCACGAGCAGTACTTC	CASSQDSHEQYF
TRBV9	-	TRBJ1-3	-	TGTGCCAGCAGCGTCACAGGGATGGGCTTATCCTCTGGAAACACCATATATTTT	CASSVTGMGLSSGNTIYF
TRBV4-1	-	TRBJ2-3	TRBD2	TGCGCCAGCAGCCAATTCGCACTAGCGGGGGGGTCTATCACAGATACGCAGTATTTT	CASSQFALAGGSITDTQYF
TRBV30	-	TRBJ2-1	-	TGTGCCTGGAGTGTACGGTTGTATGAGCAGTTCTTC	CAWSVRLYEQFF
TRBV9	-	TRBJ1-1	-	TGTGCCAGCAGCTCTAACACTGAAGCTTTCTTT	CASSSNTEAFF
TRBV10-2	once	TRBJ1-5	-	TGCGCCAGCAGTGAGTCTCAGGGTCAGCCCCAGCATTTT	CASSESQGQPQHF
TRBV14	-	TRBJ1-6	-	TGTGCCAGCAGCCAACAGGGGTATTCACCCCTCCACTTT	CASSQQGYSPLHF
TRBV12-3/TRBV12-4	-	TRBJ1-2	-	TGTGCCAGCAGCTTGAGGGACTCCTATGGCTACACCTTC	CASSLRDSYGYTF
TRBV7-9	-	TRBJ1-4	-	TGTGCCAGCAGCTTAGTTCGGGGTAATGAAAAACTGTTTTTT	CASSLVRGNEKLFF
TRBV4-2	-	TRBJ1-4	TRBD1	TGTGCCAGCAGCCACGATTCCACCCCCGGGACAGGGTTTCTACTGGGTGAAAAACTGTTTTTT	CASSHDSTPGTGFLLGEKLFF
TRBV5-1	-	TRBJ2-3	-	TGCGCCAGCAGCTCGAACGGTGCTAGCACAGATACGCAGTATTTT	CASSSNGASTDTQYF
TRBV30	-	TRBJ1-6	-	TGTGCCTGGAGTGCCCTGACAGATTATAATTCACCCCTCCACTTT	CAWSALTDYNSPLHF
TRBV13	few	TRBJ1-6	TRBD1	TGTGCCAGCAGCGGTGGCCAATACAGGGGTCGTAATTCACCCCTCCACTTT	CASSGGQYRGRNSPLHF
TRBV18	-	TRBJ1-3	-	TGTGCCAGCTCACCAATGCAAGCCTCTGGAAACACCATATATTTT	CASSPMQASGNTIYF
TRBV7-8	-	TRBJ2-5	-	TGTGCCAGCAGCTTAAGGGGAAGCGAGGAGACCCAGTACTTC	CASSLRGSEETQYF
TRBV18	-	TRBJ1-1	-	TGTGCCAGCCTCAGGACCGGGGACACTGAAGCTTTCTTT	CASLRTGDTEAFF
TRBV11-3	-	TRBJ2-2	TRBD1	TGTGCCAGCAGCTTGGAGACCGGGACAGGGATGGCCCTGGTCACCGGGGAGCTGTTTTTT	CASSLETGTGMALVTGELFF
TRBV19	-	TRBJ2-5	-	TGTGCCAGTAGTATACTGGGGGGACAGCCTCACCAAGAGACCCAGTACTTC	CASSILGGQPHQETQYF
TRBV6-5	-	TRBJ2-1	TRBD2	TGTGCCAGCAGCTTACTAGCGGGGTACAATGAGCAGTTCTTC	CASSLLAGYNEQFF
TRBV3-1/TRBV3-2	-	TRBJ2-3	-	TGTGCCAGCAGGGCTTTTATTGGGGGCCCGGGGCGCACAGATACGCAGTATTTT	CASRAFIGGPGRTDTQYF
TRBV9	-	TRBJ1-2	TRBD1	TGTGCCAGCACGGAGGACAGGGTTAACTATGGCTACACCTTC	CASTEDRVNYGYTF
TRBV5-1	-	TRBJ1-1	-	TGCGCCAGCACCGACAGGCAACATACGATAACTGAAGCTTTCTTT	CASTDRQHTITEAFF
TRBV5-4	-	TRBJ2-1	TRBD2	TGTGCCAGCAGCTTGAGGCCCAGCGGGGAGGCGCAGTTCTTC	CASSLRPSGEAQFF
TRBV5-4	-	TRBJ1-1	-	TGTGCCAGCAGCTACGGGAGAGGCGACACTGAAGCTTTCTTT	CASSYGRGDTEAFF
TRBV20-1	-	TRBJ1-2	-	TGCAGTGCTAGTTATAACTATGGCTACACCTTC	CSASYNYGYTF
TRBV7-9	once	TRBJ1-6	-	TGTGCCAGCAGCTTAGAAGCAGGGGTTAATTCACCCCTCCACTTT	CASSLEAGVNSPLHF
TRBV7-2	-	TRBJ1-4	-	TGTGCCAGCAGCGCGCCGGGGGGGAATGAAAAACTGTTTTTT	CASSAPGGNEKLFF
TRBV6-5	once	TRBJ1-4	-	TGTGCCAGCAGTTCGACAGTTACGGCTAATGAAAAACTGTTTTTT	CASSSTVTANEKLFF
TRBV19	-	TRBJ2-7	TRBD2	TGTGCCAGTAGTAGCGGCCTAGCGGGACCCTACGAGCAGTACTTC	CASSSGLAGPYEQYF
TRBV19	-	TRBJ1-2	TRBD1	TGTGCCAGTAAGGGGACAGCAGCTAACTATGGCTACACCTTC	CASKGTAANYGYTF
TRBV18	-	TRBJ1-5	-	TGTGCCAGCTCACTTCTGGAGGGCAATCAGCCCCAGCATTTT	CASSLLEGNQPQHF
TRBV6-5	-	TRBJ1-1	TRBD1	TGTGCCAGCAGTTTGGGACAGGGCGGCACTGAAGCTTTCTTT	CASSLGQGGTEAFF
TRBV6-5	-	TRBJ2-2	TRBD1	TGTGCCAGCAGGTCCAGGGGGACCGGGGAGCTGTTTTTT	CASRSRGTGELFF
TRBV7-9	-	TRBJ1-1	-	TGTGCCAGCAGCTTCGGTACAGGAGTGGACCGCAGCGCTTTCTTT	CASSFGTGVDRSAFF
TRBV6-1	-	TRBJ2-3	TRBD2	TGTGCCAGCAGTGAAGGCAGCGGGGGGTGGGATACGCAGTATTTT	CASSEGSGGWDTQYF
TRBV5-6	once	TRBJ1-6	TRBD1	TGTGCCAGCAGCTTGGACAGGGTGACTCGGGACAGGGATAATTCACCCCTCCACTTT	CASSLDRVTRDRDNSPLHF